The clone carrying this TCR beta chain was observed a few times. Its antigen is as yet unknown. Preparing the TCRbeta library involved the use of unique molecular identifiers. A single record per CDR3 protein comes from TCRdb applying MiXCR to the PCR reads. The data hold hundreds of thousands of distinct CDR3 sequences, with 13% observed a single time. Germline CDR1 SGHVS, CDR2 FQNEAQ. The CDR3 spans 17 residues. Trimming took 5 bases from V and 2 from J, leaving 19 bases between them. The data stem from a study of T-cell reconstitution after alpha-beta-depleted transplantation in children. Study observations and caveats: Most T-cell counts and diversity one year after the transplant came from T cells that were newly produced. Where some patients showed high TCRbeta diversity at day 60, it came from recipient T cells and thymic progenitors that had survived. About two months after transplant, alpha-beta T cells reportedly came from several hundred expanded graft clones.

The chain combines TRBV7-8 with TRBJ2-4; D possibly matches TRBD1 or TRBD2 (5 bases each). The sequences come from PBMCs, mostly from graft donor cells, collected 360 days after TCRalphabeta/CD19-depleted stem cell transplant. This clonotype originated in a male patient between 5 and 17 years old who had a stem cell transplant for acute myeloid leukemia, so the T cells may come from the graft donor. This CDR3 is CASSLGTTPSPKNIQYF. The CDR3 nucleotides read TGTGCCAGCAGCCTAGGGACCACCCCGAGCCCCAAAAACATTCAGTACTTC.